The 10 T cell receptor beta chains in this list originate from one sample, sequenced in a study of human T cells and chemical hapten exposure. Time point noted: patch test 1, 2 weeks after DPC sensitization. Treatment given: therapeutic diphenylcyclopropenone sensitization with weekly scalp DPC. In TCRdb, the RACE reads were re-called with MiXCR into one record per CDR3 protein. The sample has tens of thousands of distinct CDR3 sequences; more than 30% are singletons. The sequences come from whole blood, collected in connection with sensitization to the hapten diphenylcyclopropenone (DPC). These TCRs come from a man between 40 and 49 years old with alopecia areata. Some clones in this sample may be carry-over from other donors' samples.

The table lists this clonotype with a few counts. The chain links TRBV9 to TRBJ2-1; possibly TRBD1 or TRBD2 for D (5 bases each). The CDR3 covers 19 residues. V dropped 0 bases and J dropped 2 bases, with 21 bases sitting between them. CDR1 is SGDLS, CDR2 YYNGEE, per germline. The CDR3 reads CASSVGEGGALRAYNEQFF. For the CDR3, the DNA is TGTGCCAGCAGCGTAGGAGAGGGTGGGGCCCTTAGAGCCTACAATGAGCAGTTCTTC.

CDR3 sequence (DNA): TGTGCCAGCAGTTTATCGATATTCCAAGAGACCCAGTACTTC. Its translation is CASSLSIFQETQYF. V and J are TRBV27 and TRBJ2-5; no definite D call. The CDR3 spans 14 residues. Trimming took 0 bases from V and 1 from J, leaving 6 bases between them. Germline V gives CDR1 MNHEY, CDR2 SMNVEV (reference sequence).

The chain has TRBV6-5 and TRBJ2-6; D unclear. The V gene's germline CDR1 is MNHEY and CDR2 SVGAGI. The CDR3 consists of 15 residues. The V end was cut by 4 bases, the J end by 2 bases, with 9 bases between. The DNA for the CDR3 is TGTGCCAGCAGTTTCTCCAGGACTGGGGCCAACGTCCTGACTTTC. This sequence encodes CASSFSRTGANVLTF.

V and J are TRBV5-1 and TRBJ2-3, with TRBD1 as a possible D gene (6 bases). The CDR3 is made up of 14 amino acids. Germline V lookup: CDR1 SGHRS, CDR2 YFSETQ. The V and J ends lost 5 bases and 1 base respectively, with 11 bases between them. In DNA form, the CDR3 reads TGCGCCAGCAGTAGGACAGCCCGCACAGATACGCAGTATTTT. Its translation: CASSRTARTDTQYF.

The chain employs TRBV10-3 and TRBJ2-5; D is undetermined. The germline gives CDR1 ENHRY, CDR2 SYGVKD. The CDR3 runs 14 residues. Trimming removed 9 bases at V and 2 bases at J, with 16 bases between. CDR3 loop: CAIGYSNLQETQYF. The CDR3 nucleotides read TGTGCCATAGGGTACTCTAACCTTCAAGAGACCCAGTACTTC.

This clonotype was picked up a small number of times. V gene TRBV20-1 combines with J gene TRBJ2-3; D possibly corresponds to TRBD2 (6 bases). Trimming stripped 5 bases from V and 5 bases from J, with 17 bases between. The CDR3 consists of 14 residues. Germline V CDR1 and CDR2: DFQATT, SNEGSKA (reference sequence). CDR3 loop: CSASGTRSRDTQYF. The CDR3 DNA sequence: TGCAGTGCTTCCGGGACTCGTTCTAGAGATACGCAGTATTTT.

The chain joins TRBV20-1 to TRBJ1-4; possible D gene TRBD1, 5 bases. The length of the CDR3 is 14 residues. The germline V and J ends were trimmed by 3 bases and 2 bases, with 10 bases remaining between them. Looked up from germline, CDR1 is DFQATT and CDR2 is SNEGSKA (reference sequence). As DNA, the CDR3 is TGCAGTGCTAGCAGGGCGAGGACTAATGAAAAACTGTTTTTT. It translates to CSASRARTNEKLFF.

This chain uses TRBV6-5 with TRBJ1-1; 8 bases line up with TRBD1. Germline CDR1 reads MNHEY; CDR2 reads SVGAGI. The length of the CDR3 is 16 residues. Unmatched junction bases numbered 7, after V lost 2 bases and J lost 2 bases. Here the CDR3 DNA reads TGTGCCAGCAGTTACACCCGGACAGGGCTAAACACTGAAGCTTTCTTT. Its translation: CASSYTRTGLNTEAFF.

CDR3 region: CASSLPSASYNEQFF. CDR3 DNA sequence: TGTGCCAGCAGTTTACCAAGCGCCTCCTACAATGAGCAGTTCTTC. This chain uses TRBV12-3 or TRBV12-4 with TRBJ2-1; unclear D gene. The CDR3 totals 15 residues. V was clipped by 2 bases and J by 0 bases, with 8 bases between them.

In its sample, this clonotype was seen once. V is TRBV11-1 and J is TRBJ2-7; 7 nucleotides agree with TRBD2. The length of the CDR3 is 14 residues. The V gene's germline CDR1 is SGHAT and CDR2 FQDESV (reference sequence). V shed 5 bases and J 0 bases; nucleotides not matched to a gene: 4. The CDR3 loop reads CASSRGEGSYEQYF. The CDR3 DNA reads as TGTGCCAGCAGCCGGGGGGAGGGCTCCTACGAGCAGTACTTC.